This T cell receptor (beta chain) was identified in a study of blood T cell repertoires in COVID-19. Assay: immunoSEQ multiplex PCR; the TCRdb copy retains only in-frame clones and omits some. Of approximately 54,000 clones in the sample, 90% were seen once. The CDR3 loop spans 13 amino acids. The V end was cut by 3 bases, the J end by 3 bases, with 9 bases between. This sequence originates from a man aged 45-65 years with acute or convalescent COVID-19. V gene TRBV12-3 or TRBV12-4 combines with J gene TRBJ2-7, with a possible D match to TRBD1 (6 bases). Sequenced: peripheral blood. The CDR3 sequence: CASSLIQGYEQYF. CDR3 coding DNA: TGTGCCAGCAGTTTGATACAGGGCTACGAGCAGTACTTC.